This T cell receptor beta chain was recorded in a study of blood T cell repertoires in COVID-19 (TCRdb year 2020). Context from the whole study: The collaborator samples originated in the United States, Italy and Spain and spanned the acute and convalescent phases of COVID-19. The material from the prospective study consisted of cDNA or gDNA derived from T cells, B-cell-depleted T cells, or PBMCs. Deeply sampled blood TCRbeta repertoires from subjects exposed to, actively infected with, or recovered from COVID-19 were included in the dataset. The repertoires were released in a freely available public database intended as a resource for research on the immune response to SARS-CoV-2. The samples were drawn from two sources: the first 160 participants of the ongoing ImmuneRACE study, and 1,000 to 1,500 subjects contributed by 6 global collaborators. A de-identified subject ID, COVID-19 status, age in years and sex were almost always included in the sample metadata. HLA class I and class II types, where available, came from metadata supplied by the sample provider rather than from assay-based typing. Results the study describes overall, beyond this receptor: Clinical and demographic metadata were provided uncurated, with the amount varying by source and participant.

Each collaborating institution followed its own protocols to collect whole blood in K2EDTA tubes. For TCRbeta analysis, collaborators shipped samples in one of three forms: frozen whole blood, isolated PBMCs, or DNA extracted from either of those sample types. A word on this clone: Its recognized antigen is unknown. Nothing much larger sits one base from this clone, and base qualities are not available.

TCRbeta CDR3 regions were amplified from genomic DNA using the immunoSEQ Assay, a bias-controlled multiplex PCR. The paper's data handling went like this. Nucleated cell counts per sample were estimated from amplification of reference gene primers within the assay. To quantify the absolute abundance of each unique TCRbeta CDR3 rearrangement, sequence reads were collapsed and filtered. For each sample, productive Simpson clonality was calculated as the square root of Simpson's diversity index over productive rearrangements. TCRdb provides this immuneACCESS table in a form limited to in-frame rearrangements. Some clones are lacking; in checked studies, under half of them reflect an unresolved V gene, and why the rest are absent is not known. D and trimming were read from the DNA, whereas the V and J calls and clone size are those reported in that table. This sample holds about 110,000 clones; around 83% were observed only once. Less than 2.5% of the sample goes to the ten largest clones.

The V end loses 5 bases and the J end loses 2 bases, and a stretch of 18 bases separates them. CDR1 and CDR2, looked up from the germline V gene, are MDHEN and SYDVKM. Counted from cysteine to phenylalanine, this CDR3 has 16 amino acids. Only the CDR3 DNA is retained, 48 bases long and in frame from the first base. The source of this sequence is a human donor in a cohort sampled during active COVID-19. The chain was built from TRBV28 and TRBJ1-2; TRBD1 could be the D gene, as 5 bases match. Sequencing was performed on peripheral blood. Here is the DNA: TGTGCCAGCAGTGGGGGGGACGCAGGGACCAACTATGGCTACACCTTC. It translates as CASSGGDAGTNYGYTF.